This T cell receptor (beta chain) was captured in a study of shared clonotypes between healthy human individuals. The wider study: Used for every donor were three CD4 naive, three CD4 memory, two CD8 naive and one CD8 memory plate. Study-wide points: Among non-shared clonotypes, generation probabilities were lower than among those shared by all four donors.

On this clone itself: What it binds is not known.

Only in-frame clones appear in the TCRdb table, and some are missing; sequencing was by immunoSEQ multiplex PCR. The sample yields about 2.3 million clones, 93% seen once. This TCR derives from a man aged 18-30 years in good health. Some clones in this sample may be carry-over from other donors' samples. Sequenced: naive CD4+ T cells from PBMCs. Subset reported: CD45RA+ positively selected.

CDR3 sequence (DNA): TGTGCCAGCAGCCCCACGAGACAGGCTCGAGAAAAACTGTTTTTT. Encoded protein: CASSPTRQAREKLFF. The rearrangement links TRBV14 to TRBJ1-4; D is possibly TRBD1 (6 bases). Germline V gene sequence: CDR1 SGHDN, CDR2 FVKESK. Trimming removed 4 bases at V and 8 bases at J, with 17 bases between. The CDR3 consists of 15 residues.